These T cell receptor beta chains were read from a single sample in a study of blood T cells in healthy people across ages. Using its own MiXCR run on the 5' RACE reads, TCRdb lists one record per CDR3 protein. This sample carries 910,000 or so distinct CDR3 sequences, 45% to 60% of them seen once, and the ten largest clones take around 21%. Material: blood. The receptor source for this set is a woman aged 60-70 years in good health. CDR3s include the opening cysteine and the closing phenylalanine or tryptophan. A D gene is named only where the DNA matches it firmly. Clone size is shown for a subset of rows, as once, few, many or a class of expanded clone.

D	V	J	size	DNA	CDR3
TRBD2	TRBV12-3/TRBV12-4	TRBJ2-2	-	TGTGCCAGCAGTCAAAGGGGACTAGATACCGGGGAGCTGTTTTTT	CASSQRGLDTGELFF
-	TRBV6-1	TRBJ2-3	-	TGTGCCAGTATTTCGACTAGTAGCACAGATACGCAGTATTTT	CASISTSSTDTQYF
TRBD2	TRBV5-4	TRBJ2-3	-	TGTGCCAGCAGCGTTGAACCAGCGGGGAGCTCAGATACGCAGTATTTT	CASSVEPAGSSDTQYF
-	TRBV7-2	TRBJ2-1	-	TGTGCCAGCAGCCTTCGCCCCGGGACTGAATCCTACAATGAGCAGTTCTTC	CASSLRPGTESYNEQFF
-	TRBV12-3/TRBV12-4	TRBJ2-1	few	TGTGCCAGCTCAGGAGGGGCGGGACTCTACAATGAGCAGTTCTTC	CASSGGAGLYNEQFF
-	TRBV19	TRBJ2-3	-	TGTGCCAGTAGTAGACACAGGGTAAGCACAGATACGCAGTATTTT	CASSRHRVSTDTQYF
-	TRBV30	TRBJ2-4	few	TGTGCCTGGAGTGAAGAGTGGGGTCTTAAAAACATTCAGTACTTC	CAWSEEWGLKNIQYF
-	TRBV4-1	TRBJ2-7	few	TGCGCCAGCAGCCCGGCCCCCAAGGGACCTTCCTACGAGCAGTACTTC	CASSPAPKGPSYEQYF
TRBD1	TRBV9	TRBJ2-7	once	TGTGCCAGCAGCAAGGGGGGACAGGCTGCCTACGAGCAGTACTTC	CASSKGGQAAYEQYF
-	TRBV21-1	TRBJ2-6	once	TGTGCCAGCGGAGGGGCGTCTGGGGCCAACGTCCTGACTTTC	CASGGASGANVLTF
-	TRBV9	TRBJ2-1	-	TGTGCCAGCAGTATTAGCTGGAACAATGAGCAGTTCTTC	CASSISWNNEQFF
-	TRBV29-1	TRBJ2-7	few	TGCAGCGTTGGAAAAGGGTCCTCCTACGAGCAGTACTTC	CSVGKGSSYEQYF
-	TRBV14	TRBJ2-2	-	TGTGCCAGCAGCCAAGACCAGGGGTGGAACACCGGGGAGCTGTTTTTT	CASSQDQGWNTGELFF
-	TRBV3-1	TRBJ2-7	few	TGTGCCAGCAGCCAAATCAACCTTCAGGGGCTAGCCTCCGAGCAGTACTTC	CASSQINLQGLASEQYF
-	TRBV20-1	TRBJ2-3	-	TGCAGTGCTAGAGGTGCGGTTTTCGGACGCACAGATACGCAGTATTTT	CSARGAVFGRTDTQYF
TRBD2	TRBV11-2	TRBJ2-5	-	TGTGCCAGCACCAAAGAATCGGGGGCTAGCGGGACCCAAGAGACCCAGTACTTC	CASTKESGASGTQETQYF
-	TRBV6-5	TRBJ2-7	few	TGTGCCAGCAGTTACGTCTCGAGGGGCGAGCAGTACTTC	CASSYVSRGEQYF
-	TRBV15	TRBJ1-5	-	TGTGCCACCAGCAGAGATGGGGGGTCTGGCAATCAGCCCCAGCATTTT	CATSRDGGSGNQPQHF
-	TRBV30	TRBJ2-4	-	TGTGCCTGGAACAACGAGAGGACGGCAGGAAACATTCAGTACTTC	CAWNNERTAGNIQYF
TRBD1	TRBV9	TRBJ2-3	-	TGTGCCAGCAGCGTACGCCACCGGGACAGAGGGGGCACAGATACGCAGTATTTT	CASSVRHRDRGGTDTQYF
TRBD2	TRBV29-1	TRBJ2-3	few	TGCAGCGTTGGACTAGCGGGAGCAGATACGCAGTATTTT	CSVGLAGADTQYF
-	TRBV7-2	TRBJ2-7	-	TGTGCCAGCAGCGCTCGCCCGGTTTACGAGCAGTACTTC	CASSARPVYEQYF
-	TRBV24-1	TRBJ1-1	-	TGTGCCACCAGTGGGGCACGGAACACTGAAGCTTTCTTT	CATSGARNTEAFF
TRBD2	TRBV20-1	TRBJ2-5	-	TGCAGTGGGGAAACTAGCGGAGAAGAGACCCAGTACTTC	CSGETSGEETQYF
-	TRBV12-3/TRBV12-4	TRBJ1-6	few	TGTGCCAGCAGCAGCTCGGCGTCTAATTCACCCCTCCACTTT	CASSSSASNSPLHF
TRBD1	TRBV12-3/TRBV12-4	TRBJ2-7	-	TGTGCCAGCAGTCGGGGACAGGGTATCTCCTACGAGCAGTACTTC	CASSRGQGISYEQYF
-	TRBV30	TRBJ2-7	-	TGTGCCTGGACCCCGGGGGTAATAAGCTCCTACGAGCAGTACTTC	CAWTPGVISSYEQYF
TRBD2	TRBV5-1	TRBJ2-7	once	TGCGCCAGCAGCTGGGGACTAAACTACGAGCAGTACTTC	CASSWGLNYEQYF
TRBD1	TRBV28	TRBJ2-7	few	TGTGCCAGCAGGGGGACAGGGGGGAAATACGAGCAGTACTTC	CASRGTGGKYEQYF
-	TRBV20-1	TRBJ2-3	-	TGCAGTGCTAGAGACACCGAACAGGCAGATACGCAGTATTTT	CSARDTEQADTQYF
-	TRBV20-1	TRBJ2-1	-	TGCAGTGCCGATACTATGGGTTCGTATGAGCAGTTCTTC	CSADTMGSYEQFF
TRBD2	TRBV10-3	TRBJ2-3	few	TGTGCCATCAGGGCTAGCGGAACCACAGATACGCAGTATTTT	CAIRASGTTDTQYF
TRBD1	TRBV7-9	TRBJ1-2	-	TGTGCCAGCAGCCCCGGCGGGCTTACAGGGGCTTATGGCTACACCTTC	CASSPGGLTGAYGYTF
-	TRBV19	TRBJ1-1	-	TGTGCCAGTAGGATTACAGGGAACGCTGAAGCTTTCTTT	CASRITGNAEAFF
TRBD1	TRBV20-1	TRBJ1-5	few	TGCAGTGCTAGACCGACAGGGTTGGGTAAGCCCCAGCATTTT	CSARPTGLGKPQHF
TRBD2	TRBV7-2	TRBJ2-7	few	TGTGCCAGCAGCTTACGGGGCGGGAGGGCCTACGAGCAGTACTTC	CASSLRGGRAYEQYF
TRBD2	TRBV20-1	TRBJ2-5	-	TGCAGTGCAGTGGGACTAGCGGGAGTAGGTGGAGAGACCCAGTACTTC	CSAVGLAGVGGETQYF
-	TRBV7-3	TRBJ2-6	once	TGTGCCAGCAGCACGGCGGGACGGAGCTCTGGGGCCAACGTCCTGACTTTC	CASSTAGRSSGANVLTF
-	TRBV7-9	TRBJ2-7	few	TGTGCCAGCAGCAAGGAAACAGTCGAGCAGTACTTC	CASSKETVEQYF
-	TRBV2	TRBJ2-7	few	TGTGCCAGCAGTGTCGAACAGATCAGAGGAGGGCAGTACTTC	CASSVEQIRGGQYF
TRBD1	TRBV7-2	TRBJ2-7	-	TGTGCCAGCAGCTTAGAGGGTACAGGGGGCCGCGAGCAGTACTTC	CASSLEGTGGREQYF
TRBD2	TRBV20-1	TRBJ2-7	-	TGCAGTGCTATGGCGGGAGGCGACGAGCAGTACTTC	CSAMAGGDEQYF
-	TRBV9	TRBJ1-1	-	TGTGCCAGCAGTTTTAGCCCGGGGAACACTGAAGCTTTCTTT	CASSFSPGNTEAFF
-	TRBV12-3/TRBV12-4	TRBJ1-2	-	TGTGCCAGCAGTGACCAGAGGGTCCCCTCTCGCCACTATGGCTACACCTTC	CASSDQRVPSRHYGYTF
TRBD1	TRBV11-2	TRBJ1-2	-	TGTGCCAGCAGCTTCGGCCGGACAGGGAATCGCTACACCTTC	CASSFGRTGNRYTF
TRBD2	TRBV7-6	TRBJ2-5	-	TGTGCCAGCACGTTTAGCGGGGTGGGAGAGACCCAGTACTTC	CASTFSGVGETQYF